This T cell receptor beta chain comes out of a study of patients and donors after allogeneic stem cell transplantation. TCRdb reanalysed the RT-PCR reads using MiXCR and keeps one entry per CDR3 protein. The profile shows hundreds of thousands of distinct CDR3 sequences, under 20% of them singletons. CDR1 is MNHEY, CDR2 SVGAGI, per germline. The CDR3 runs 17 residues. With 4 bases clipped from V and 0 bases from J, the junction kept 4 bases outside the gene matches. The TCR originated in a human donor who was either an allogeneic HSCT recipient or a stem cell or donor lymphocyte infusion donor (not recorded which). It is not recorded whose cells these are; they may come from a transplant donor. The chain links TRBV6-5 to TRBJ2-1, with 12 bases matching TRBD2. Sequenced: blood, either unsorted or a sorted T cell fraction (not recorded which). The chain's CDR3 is CASSSGLAGFSYNEQFF. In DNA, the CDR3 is TGTGCCAGCAGTTCCGGACTAGCGGGGTTCTCCTACAATGAGCAGTTCTTC.